These 26 T cell receptor beta chains were sequenced from one sample in a study of blood T cell repertoires in COVID-19. Clones were read by immunoSEQ multiplex PCR, and TCRdb kept only the in-frame ones, dropping some. The sample includes 200,000 to 300,000 clones, approximately 86% seen only once; the top ten take around 6.5%. What was sequenced was peripheral blood. The receptors originated from a woman aged 55-75 years with active or convalescent COVID-19.

The rearrangement uses TRBV5-1 and TRBJ1-6; 8 positions match TRBD1. The CDR3 has 17 residues. From germline, CDR1 is SGHRS and CDR2 YFSETQ. The trim removed 5 bases at V and 10 bases at J, leaving 17 bases unmatched. CDR3 region: CASSESSSGTGKSPLHF. The CDR3 nucleotides are TGCGCCAGCAGTGAGAGCTCGTCGGGGACAGGCAAATCACCCCTCCACTTT.

The V call is TRBV5-6, the J call TRBJ1-1; TRBD1 is a possible D gene (5 bases). This CDR3 region has 14 residues. Germline CDR1 reads SGHDT; CDR2 reads YYEEEE. V was shortened by 2 bases and J by 3 bases, with 11 bases between the two germline ends. This CDR3 reads CASSFQGRDTEAFF. CDR3 sequence (DNA): TGTGCCAGCAGCTTCCAGGGCAGGGACACTGAAGCTTTCTTT.

The J gene is TRBJ1-1, the V gene TRBV28; D is ambiguous. The V end lost 6 bases, the J end lost 9 bases, and 11 bases lay between the germline ends. This CDR3 comprises 11 residues. Germline CDR1 MDHEN, CDR2 SYDVKM. The CDR3 region is CASSLDKKAFF. The CDR3 DNA reads as TGTGCCAGCAGCCTTGACAAAAAAGCTTTCTTT.

The chain couples TRBV7-2 to TRBJ2-2, with D tentatively TRBD2 (6 bases). Trimming cost V 4 bases and J 5 bases, with 11 bases left between them. The CDR3 contains 14 residues. The germline CDR1 and CDR2 sequences are SGHTA and FQGNSA. CDR3 protein: CASSSGAGTGELFF. The CDR3 DNA reads TGTGCCAGCAGCTCCGGCGCGGGAACCGGGGAGCTGTTTTTT.

The V gene is TRBV5-1, the J gene TRBJ2-2; 9 nucleotides line up with TRBD1. There are 16 residues in the CDR3. The germline CDR1 and CDR2 sequences are SGHRS and YFSETQ. Trimming at V came to 4 bases and at J to 6 bases, leaving 10 bases not matched to a gene. The CDR3, as DNA: TGCGCCAGCAGCACCAGGACAGGGGCGATGGCCGGGGAGCTGTTTTTT. Amino acids: CASSTRTGAMAGELFF.

This clone has a single count. DNA of the CDR3: TGTGCCAGCAGCGATAGCGGAATAACCTACGAGCAGTACTTC. It translates to CASSDSGITYEQYF. V gene TRBV6-5 combines with J gene TRBJ2-7; D might be TRBD2 (6 bases). CDR3 length: 14 residues. Germline CDR1 is MNHEY and CDR2 is SVGAGI. Between the trimmed V and J ends, which lost 6 bases and 2 bases, there was a span of 14 bases.

The chain combines TRBV6-5 with TRBJ1-6, with a tentative D call TRBD1 (6 bases). The V end was cut by 6 bases, the J end by 10 bases, with 19 bases between. The CDR3 totals 15 residues. Germline-derived CDR1 and CDR2 are MNHEY and SVGAGI. The CDR3 coding sequence is TGTGCCAGCAGCCTAGGGGGTACGACTGAATCACCCCTCCACTTT. Encoded protein: CASSLGGTTESPLHF.

The chain is built from TRBV11-3 and TRBJ2-5; D is uncertain. The CDR3 runs 13 residues. Per germline, CDR1 SGHNT and CDR2 YENEEA. The V and J ends lost 10 bases and 1 base respectively, with 13 bases between them. Here the CDR3 DNA reads TGTGCCACCCAGCGAGGTAGCCAAGAGACCCAGTACTTC. Translating it yields CATQRGSQETQYF.

The rearrangement joins TRBV5-1 to TRBJ2-7; D gene uncertain. Trimming left V 6 bases short and J 4 bases short, with 14 bases between. The CDR3 sequence is 13 residues long. Germline values: CDR1 SGHRS, CDR2 YFSETQ. In nucleotides, the CDR3 is TGCGCCAGCATGCCAATTACAAGTTACGAGCAGTACTTC. Translation: CASMPITSYEQYF.

In this sample, this clone turned up a few times. V usage is TRBV6-5 and J usage is TRBJ1-5; 7 bases map to TRBD1. In germline, CDR1 is MNHEY, CDR2 SVGAGI. Trimming removed 4 bases from V and 7 bases from J; junction bases left unmatched: 10. This CDR3 is built from 15 residues. CDR3 in DNA: TGTGCCAGCAGTTTCAACCGGGACAGTAAACAGCCCCAGCATTTT. Its translation: CASSFNRDSKQPQHF.

The rearrangement links TRBV7-9 to TRBJ2-1, with D perhaps TRBD2 (5 bases). Deletions cut 3 bases from V and 9 bases from J, with 9 bases between. The CDR3 runs to 12 residues. Germline lookup yields CDR1 SEHNR and CDR2 FQNEAQ (reference sequence). The CDR3 here is CASSLIEGEQFF. In DNA, the CDR3 is TGTGCCAGCAGCTTGATCGAGGGTGAGCAGTTCTTC.

This clone was seen just once. This sequence joins TRBV7-9 and TRBJ1-3; 8 bases fit TRBD1. V gave up 5 bases and J gave up 4 bases; unmatched junction bases: 7. CDR1 is SEHNR, CDR2 FQNEAQ, per germline (reference sequence). The CDR3 has 15 amino acids. CDR3 DNA: TGTGCCAGCAGCGTTGGACAGGGAGGAGGAAACACCATATATTTT. It specifies CASSVGQGGGNTIYF.

The chain links TRBV29-1 to TRBJ2-5; D is perhaps TRBD1 (5 bases). Germline V lookup: CDR1 SQVTM, CDR2 ANQGSEA. Trimming pared 3 bases from V and 9 bases from J, leaving 14 bases between. CDR3 length: 12 residues. The CDR3, as DNA: TGCAGCGTTGACCTTGCCCCCAGGGCCCAGTACTTC. It translates to CSVDLAPRAQYF.

On this clone: A junction boundary mismatches the germline segment, possibly from a read error. This chain connects TRBV7-7 to TRBJ2-5, with 11 bases lining up with TRBD2. The germline V gene has CDR1 SSHAT and CDR2 FNYEAQ (reference sequence). The CDR3 has 16 residues. In nucleotides, the CDR3 is TGTGCTAGCAGCTTAGATACTAGCGGGAGTTGGGAGACCCAGTACTTC. Residues: CASSLDTSGSWETQYF.

This chain links TRBV18 with TRBJ2-1, with 11 bases fitting TRBD2. The CDR3 extends over 15 amino acids. Germline V gives CDR1 KGHSH, CDR2 LQKENI. Losses at the gene ends were 3 bases for V and 9 bases for J; bases not matched to a gene: 7. CDR3 amino acids: CASSPTSGNGGEQFF. CDR3 DNA: TGTGCCAGCTCACCGACTAGCGGGAACGGCGGTGAGCAGTTCTTC.

This chain links TRBV3-1 (or the pseudogene TRBV3-2) with TRBJ2-6; tentatively, D is TRBD1 (5 bases). CDR3 length: 16 residues. From germline, CDR1 is LGHDT and CDR2 YNNKEL (reference sequence). The V and J ends lost 0 bases and 4 bases respectively, with 10 bases between them. The CDR3 DNA sequence: TGTGCCAGCAGCCAAGATTCAGGGTACGGGGCCAACGTCCTGACTTTC. It encodes CASSQDSGYGANVLTF.

This chain joins TRBV3-1 (or the pseudogene TRBV3-2) and TRBJ1-6; TRBD1 might be the D (5 bases). The length of the CDR3 is 15 residues. The V end was cut by 0 bases, the J end by 8 bases, with 11 bases between. Germline assignment: CDR1 LGHDT and CDR2 YNNKEL (reference sequence). The CDR3 DNA sequence: TGTGCCAGCAGCCAAGATCGGGGGGGGGATTCACCCCTCCACTTT. As protein: CASSQDRGGDSPLHF.

The rearrangement links TRBV6-4 to TRBJ2-1; 8 bases align to TRBD1. The CDR3 has 15 residues. Trimming took 4 bases from V and 5 from J; bases not matched to a gene: 7. Germline V gene sequence: CDR1 MRHNA, CDR2 SNTAGT. CDR3 in DNA: TGTGCCAGCAGTGCCCAGGGGGCGACGGACAATGAGCAGTTCTTC. It yields the protein CASSAQGATDNEQFF.

CDR3 in DNA: TGTGCCAGCTCACTTACCGGGACAGGGGGTTCGCAGCCCCAGCATTTT. The encoded protein is CASSLTGTGGSQPQHF. The chain is built from TRBV18 and TRBJ1-5; 11 bases line up with TRBD1. Germline V gene sequence: CDR1 KGHSH, CDR2 LQKENI. The CDR3 totals 16 residues. V was clipped by 4 bases and J by 7 bases; unmatched bases: 9.

The chain recombines TRBV11-3 with TRBJ2-2; D is possibly TRBD1 (6 bases). Germline V CDR1 and CDR2: SGHNT, YENEEA. V lost 2 bases and J 0 bases, leaving 10 bases between the germline ends. CDR3 length equals 16 residues. The CDR3 DNA is TGTGCCAGCAGCTTATTGCCAGGGGCGAACACCGGGGAGCTGTTTTTT. Residues: CASSLLPGANTGELFF.

This chain joins TRBV6-5 and TRBJ2-6; 8 nucleotides match TRBD1. Germline trimming cut 10 bases from V and 0 bases from J; bases unmatched to any gene: 5. The CDR3 totals 15 residues. CDR1 is MNHEY and CDR2 is SVGAGI in the germline V gene. The DNA of the CDR3 is TGTGCCACTCACGGGACAGGCTCTGGGGCCAACGTCCTGACTTTC. Protein sequence: CATHGTGSGANVLTF.

The rearrangement uses TRBV5-1 and TRBJ2-3; 11 positions agree with TRBD1. V lost 4 bases to trimming and J lost 2 bases; unmatched junction nucleotides: 3. Germline CDR1 SGHRS, CDR2 YFSETQ. The CDR3 covers 15 residues. Written as DNA, the CDR3 is TGCGCCAGCAGCGCGGGACAGGGGGACACAGATACGCAGTATTTT. Amino acids: CASSAGQGDTDTQYF.

The chain is built from TRBV24-1 and TRBJ2-1, with D possibly TRBD2 on 6 matching bases. Deletions cut 4 bases from V and 10 bases from J, with 16 bases between. The CDR3 contains 14 residues. CDR1 is KGHDR, CDR2 SFDVKD, per germline. CDR3 region: CATSDLGEAGEQFF. CDR3 in DNA: TGTGCCACCAGTGACCTGGGGGAGGCGGGGGAGCAGTTCTTC.

The chain employs TRBV29-1 and TRBJ2-3, with a weak D call TRBD2 (5 bases). The ends were cut back, 2 bases at V and 0 bases at J, with 12 bases in the middle. Looked up from germline, CDR1 is SQVTM and CDR2 is ANQGSEA. The CDR3 length is 15 residues. CDR3 DNA: TGCAGCGTTGAAAGGCTAGCAGATAGCACAGATACGCAGTATTTT. Translated: CSVERLADSTDTQYF.

This chain joins TRBV21-1 and TRBJ2-7; no DNA check was done on the table's D call, TRBD1. TRBV21-1 is flagged as a pseudogene. This CDR3 spans 16 amino acids. The CDR3 loop is CASSCLGRDRAYEQYV. DNA for the CDR3: TGTGCCAGCAGCTGTCTCGGCCGGGACAGGGCCTACGAGCAGTACGTC.

The J gene is TRBJ2-2, the V gene TRBV30; weak D call: TRBD2 (6 bases). V was pared by 4 bases and J by 6 bases, with 21 bases between. This CDR3 region has 16 residues. CDR1 is GTSNPN and CDR2 is SVGIG in the germline V gene (reference sequence). The CDR3: CAWKRGGGTHAGELFF. CDR3 nucleotide sequence: TGTGCCTGGAAGCGTGGAGGCGGGACCCACGCCGGGGAGCTGTTTTTT.